The text below deals with one T cell receptor beta chain. The antigen remains undetermined. Germline V lookup: CDR1 SQVTM, CDR2 ANQGSEA. Trimming removed 5 bases at V and 0 bases at J, with 10 bases between. The CDR3 covers 13 residues. These data come from a study of cytomegalovirus exposure and HLA in healthy donors. Overall study findings and caveats: The dataset shows that most TCR sequences were rare, while some public TCRs occurred in many donors. There were a few CMV-associated chains whose specificity for CMV antigens was confirmed in vitro.

TCRdb's table, derived via immunoSEQ multiplex PCR, lists solely in-frame clones and lacks some. The sample records some 150,000 clones, less than 95% being singletons. V usage is TRBV29-1 and J usage is TRBJ1-2; D is uncertain. The specimen was PBMCs. This clonotype was obtained from a man younger than 35 in good health and CMV-seropositive. Written as DNA, the CDR3 is TGCAGCGTTCCGGGAACAACTAACTATGGCTACACCTTC. Translated: CSVPGTTNYGYTF. Combining the CDR3 with reference TRBV29-1 and TRBJ1-2 gives the whole variable domain SAVISQKPSRDICQRGTSLTIQCQVDSQVTMMFWYRQQPGQSLTLIATANQGSEATYESGFVIDKFPISRPNLTFSTLTVSNMSPEDSSIYLCSVPGTTNYGYTFGSGTRLTVV.